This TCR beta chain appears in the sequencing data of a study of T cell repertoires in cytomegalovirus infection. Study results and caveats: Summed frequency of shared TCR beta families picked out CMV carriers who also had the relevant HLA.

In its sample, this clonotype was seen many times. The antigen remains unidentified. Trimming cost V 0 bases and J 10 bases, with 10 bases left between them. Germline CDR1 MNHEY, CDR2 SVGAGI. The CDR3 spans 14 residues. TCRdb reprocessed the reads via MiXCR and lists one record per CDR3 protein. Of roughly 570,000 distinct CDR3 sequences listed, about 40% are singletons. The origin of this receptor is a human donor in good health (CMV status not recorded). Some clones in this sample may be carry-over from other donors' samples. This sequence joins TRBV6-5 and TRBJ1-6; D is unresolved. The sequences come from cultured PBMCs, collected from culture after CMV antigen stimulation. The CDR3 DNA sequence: TGTGCCAGCAGTTACTCATGGAGTGGATCACCCCTCCACTTT. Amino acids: CASSYSWSGSPLHF.